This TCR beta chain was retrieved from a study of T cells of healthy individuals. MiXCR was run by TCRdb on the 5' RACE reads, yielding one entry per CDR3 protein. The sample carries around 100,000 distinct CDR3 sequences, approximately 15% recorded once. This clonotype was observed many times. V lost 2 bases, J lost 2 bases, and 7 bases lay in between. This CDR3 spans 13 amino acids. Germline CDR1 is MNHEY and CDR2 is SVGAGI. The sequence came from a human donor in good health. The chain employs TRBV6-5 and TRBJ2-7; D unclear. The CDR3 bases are TGTGCCAGCAGTTACGCACAGACCTACGAGCAGTACTTC. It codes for CASSYAQTYEQYF.